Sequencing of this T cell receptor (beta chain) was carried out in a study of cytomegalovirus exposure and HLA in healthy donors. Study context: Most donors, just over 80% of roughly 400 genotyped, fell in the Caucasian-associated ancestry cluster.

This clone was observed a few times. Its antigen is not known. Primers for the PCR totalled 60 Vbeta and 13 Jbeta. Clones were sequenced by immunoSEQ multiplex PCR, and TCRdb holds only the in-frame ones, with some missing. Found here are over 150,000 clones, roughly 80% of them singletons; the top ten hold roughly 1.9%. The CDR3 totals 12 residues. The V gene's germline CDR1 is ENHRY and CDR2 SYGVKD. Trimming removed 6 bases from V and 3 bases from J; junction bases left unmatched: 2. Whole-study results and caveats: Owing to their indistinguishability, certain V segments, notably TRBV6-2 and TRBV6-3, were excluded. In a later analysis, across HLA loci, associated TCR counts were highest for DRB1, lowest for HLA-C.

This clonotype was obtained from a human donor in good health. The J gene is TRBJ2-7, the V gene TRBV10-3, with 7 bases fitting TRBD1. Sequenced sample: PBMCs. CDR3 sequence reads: CAISGTDYEQYF. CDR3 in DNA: TGTGCCATCAGCGGGACAGACTACGAGCAGTACTTC.